This T cell receptor beta chain comes out of a study of persistence of HIV-infected CD4 T cells. Cells were stimulated with overlapping HIV-1 Gag 15-mer peptides. Sorting selected CD4+ T cells upregulating both CD40 ligand and CD69. This was the immunoSEQ version 4 assay in survey mode. TCRdb keeps only in-frame clones here, not all; method: immunoSEQ multiplex PCR. The sample contains fewer than 40,000 clones, roughly 70% of which appear only once. Notes on this clone: Its antigen is undetermined.

V lost 6 bases to trimming and J lost 0 bases; unmatched junction nucleotides: 1. Per the germline V gene, CDR1 is MNHEY and CDR2 is SVGAGI. This CDR3 is 15 amino acids long. The sequence was obtained from an adult man with HIV who was CMV-seropositive. The gene calls are TRBV6-5 and TRBJ1-4; 10 nucleotides agree with TRBD1. The sample was CD4+ T cells sorted from PBMCs after roughly 17-hour stimulation, taken from a patient who received antiretroviral therapy. The CDR3, as DNA: TGTGCCAGCAGGGGGACAGGGGCAACTAATGAAAAACTGTTTTTT. This sequence encodes CASRGTGATNEKLFF.